Below, 5 T cell receptor beta chains from the same sample are listed, as sequenced in a study of vaccination effects on CD4 cells after COVID-19. Ahead of sequencing, the ViraFEST assay grew antigen-specific CD4+ T cells using viral peptide pools. Isolating CD4+ T cells followed approximately 9 days of culture. Each participant was given two doses of one vaccine (BNT162b2 or mRNA-1273). Assay: immunoSEQ multiplex PCR; the TCRdb copy retains only in-frame clones and omits some. The sample holds 65,000 to 70,000 clones, roughly 76% seen once. These TCRs are of unknown antigen specificity. Sequences were derived from CD4+ T cells from PBMCs cultured with HCoV-OC43 spike peptides, sampled after COVID-19 vaccination. As for subset: HCoV-OC43 spike overlapping peptide pool stimulation. The source is a human donor who received a COVID-19 vaccine.

This clone was seen a few times. The DNA of the CDR3 is TGCGCCAGCAGCCCGGACGGAACCTCCTACAATGAGCAGTTCTTC. This gives the protein CASSPDGTSYNEQFF. V is TRBV5-1 and J is TRBJ2-1; D uncertain. Germline loops: CDR1 SGHRS, CDR2 YFSETQ. The CDR3 spans 15 residues. V gave up 4 bases and J gave up 0 bases, with 11 bases separating them.

The chain employs TRBV18 and TRBJ1-3; D may be TRBD1 (5 bases). Germline V gene lookup returns CDR1 KGHSH and CDR2 LQKENI. V lost 3 bases and J 3 bases, leaving 12 bases between the germline ends. The CDR3 length is 15 residues. The CDR3 loop is CASSPSRGDGNTIYF. DNA for the CDR3: TGTGCCAGCTCACCCTCTAGGGGCGATGGAAACACCATATATTTT.

This chain links TRBV3-1 (or the pseudogene TRBV3-2) with TRBJ2-5; 8 bases match TRBD2. Germline V lookup: CDR1 LGHDT, CDR2 YNNKEL (reference sequence). The CDR3 totals 14 residues. V shed 4 bases, J shed 5 bases, and the junction held 6 bases outside the gene matches. CDR3 residues: CASSRRGGGETQYF. The CDR3 DNA follows: TGTGCCAGCAGCCGTCGGGGGGGCGGGGAGACCCAGTACTTC.

V is TRBV19 and J is TRBJ2-1, with D possibly being TRBD1 (5 bases). V gave up 5 bases and J gave up 4 bases, with 12 bases separating them. There are 14 residues in the CDR3. CDR1 LNHDA and CDR2 SQIVND come from the germline V gene (reference sequence). The CDR3 coding sequence is TGTGCCAGTAGTCACCAGGGTCTGTACAATGAGCAGTTCTTC. This codes for CASSHQGLYNEQFF.

This clone was seen once. The gene calls are TRBV6-6 and TRBJ2-7; D assignment may be TRBD1 or TRBD2 (6 bases each). V was clipped by 0 bases and J by 8 bases, with 14 bases between them. The CDR3 contains 14 residues. Germline V gene data show CDR1 as MNHNY and CDR2 as SVGAGI (reference sequence). For the CDR3, the DNA is TGTGCCAGCAGTTACTCCCCACAGGGACTTAAGCAGTACGTC. Translating gives CASSYSPQGLKQYV.